This T cell receptor beta chain was identified during a study of technical replicates of blood from a handful of donors. Profiled with immunoSEQ multiplex PCR; TCRdb holds only in-frame clones, not every one. The sample yields 100,000 or so clones, about 96% seen once. The CDR3 is 13 residues long. V lost 6 bases, J lost 5 bases, and 8 bases lay in between. Germline values: CDR1 MNHEY, CDR2 SVGAGI. The chain has TRBV6-5 and TRBJ1-6; D unclear. The sequencing sample was made of T cells isolated from PBMCs. The clonotype originates from a human donor in good health. The CDR3 nucleotides are TGTGCCAGCAGCCGCAGTGATAATTCACCCCTCCACTTT. Translated: CASSRSDNSPLHF.